These 20 T cell receptor beta chains came from one sample sequenced in a study of blood T cell repertoires in COVID-19. Method: immunoSEQ multiplex PCR; TCRdb's copy keeps in-frame clones and lacks some. Of about half a million clones in the sample, roughly nine tenths were seen once. Input material: peripheral blood. The source is a young man with COVID-19, enrolled during active disease.

The V gene is TRBV9, the J gene TRBJ2-2, with D maybe TRBD2 (6 bases). The CDR3 has 13 amino acids. The V gene lost 4 bases and the J gene lost 7 bases, with 11 bases spanning the gap. Per the germline V gene, CDR1 is SGDLS and CDR2 is YYNGEE. CDR3 in amino acids: CASSPGLRGELFF. In DNA form, the CDR3 reads TGTGCCAGCAGCCCGGGACTCCGCGGGGAGCTGTTTTTT. Complete variable domain (other parts from reference TRBV9 and TRBJ2-2): DSGVTQTPKHLITATGQRVTLRCSPRSGDLSVYWYQQSLDQGLQFLIQYYNGEERAKGNILERFSAQQFPDLHSELNLSSLELGDSALYFCASSPGLRGELFFGEGSRLTVL.

The chain combines TRBV11-2 with TRBJ2-3; 10 nucleotides align to TRBD2. The germline V gene has CDR1 SGHAT and CDR2 FQNNGV. The CDR3 totals 16 residues. With V trimmed by 0 bases and J by 6 bases, 6 bases remained unmatched. The CDR3 nucleotides read TGTGCCAGCAGCTTAGAGCTAGCGGGAGAGGAGGATACGCAGTATTTT. Residues: CASSLELAGEEDTQYF.

V usage is TRBV18 and J usage is TRBJ2-5; 7 bases align to TRBD1. This CDR3 is built from 15 residues. CDR1 KGHSH and CDR2 LQKENI come from the germline V gene. The ends lost 3 bases at V and 9 bases at J; junction bases unmatched: 13. The CDR3 DNA sequence: TGTGCCAGCTCACCCCAGGGACAGCTCCTAAGAGCCCAGTACTTC. It is translated as CASSPQGQLLRAQYF.

The chain couples TRBV3-1 (or the pseudogene TRBV3-2) to TRBJ1-4; no clear D. The CDR3 loop spans 13 amino acids. Per the germline V gene, CDR1 is LGHDT and CDR2 is YNNKEL (reference sequence). The V gene lost 3 bases and the J gene lost 8 bases, with 10 bases spanning the gap. CDR3 region: CASSHGFGEKLFF. CDR3 nucleotide sequence: TGTGCCAGCAGCCACGGCTTCGGGGAAAAACTGTTTTTT.

V usage is TRBV15 and J usage is TRBJ2-1; 15 bases are shared with TRBD2. V lost 5 bases to trimming and J lost 4 bases; unmatched junction nucleotides: 0. Germline V CDR1 and CDR2: LNHNV, YYDKDF (reference sequence). CDR3 length equals 15 residues. This CDR3 is CATSGLAGGYNEQFF. CDR3 in DNA: TGTGCCACCAGCGGACTAGCGGGAGGGTACAATGAGCAGTTCTTC. Full variable domain (missing parts from reference TRBV15 and TRBJ2-1): DAMVIQNPRYQVTQFGKPVTLSCSQTLNHNVMYWYQQKSSQAPKLLFHYYDKDFNNEADTPDNFQSRRPNTSFCFLDIRSPGLGDTAMYLCATSGLAGGYNEQFFGPGTRLTVL.

The table lists this clone with a count of one. This sequence joins TRBV12-3 or TRBV12-4 and TRBJ2-1; TRBD2 agrees at 7 bases. The CDR3 consists of 12 residues. J lost 7 bases, V lost 7 bases, and 4 bases had no gene match. Here the CDR3 reads CASNLGGNEQFF. CDR3 in DNA: TGTGCCAGCAATTTGGGGGGGAATGAGCAGTTCTTC.

CDR3 nucleotide sequence: TGTGCCACCAGCAGAGATTCCGGGGGGAGGACAGATACGCAGTATTTT. Protein sequence: CATSRDSGGRTDTQYF. The chain uses TRBV15 and TRBJ2-3; TRBD2 aligns across 7 bases. This CDR3 region has 16 residues. Germline values: CDR1 LNHNV, CDR2 YYDKDF (reference sequence). Trimming took 0 bases from V and 3 from J; bases not matched to a gene: 6.

The J gene is TRBJ2-2, the V gene TRBV2; 7 nucleotides agree with TRBD2. CDR3 length: 16 amino acids. CDR1 is SNHLY, CDR2 FYNNEI, per germline. The junction had 11 bases not matched to a gene; V was cut back by 10 bases and J by 0 bases. CDR3 sequence (DNA): TGTGCCATCTCTGGTGGTAGCGGGTCGAACACCGGGGAGCTGTTTTTT. Amino acid sequence: CAISGGSGSNTGELFF.

The CDR3: CASSPDFDSGEQYF. Written as DNA, the CDR3 is TGTGCCAGCTCACCCGACTTCGACAGTGGCGAGCAGTACTTC. This chain uses TRBV18 with TRBJ2-7, with D perhaps TRBD1 (5 bases). Germline loops: CDR1 KGHSH, CDR2 LQKENI. The V and J ends lost 3 bases and 6 bases respectively, with 15 bases between them. The CDR3 consists of 14 residues. Supplemented by reference TRBV18 and TRBJ2-7, the full variable domain reads NAGVMQNPRHLVRRRGQEARLRCSPMKGHSHVYWYRQLPEEGLKFMVYLQKENIIDESGMPKERFSAEFPKEGPSILRIQQVVRGDSAAYFCASSPDFDSGEQYFGPGTRLTVT.

This chain connects TRBV5-4 to TRBJ2-7; D unclear. The V gene lost 0 bases and the J gene lost 9 bases, with 10 bases spanning the gap. Germline V lookup: CDR1 SGHNT, CDR2 YYREEE (reference sequence). The CDR3 consists of 12 residues. CDR3 in amino acids: CASSLDLSGQYF. The CDR3 DNA reads as TGTGCCAGCAGCTTGGATTTATCCGGGCAGTACTTC.

This clone has just one count. The chain combines TRBV23-1 with TRBJ2-3, with 7 bases identical to TRBD1. TRBV23-1 is reported as an ORF; its role is uncertain. V gave up 0 bases and J gave up 0 bases; unmatched junction bases: 6. The CDR3 totals 17 residues. CDR3 protein: CASSQSDRRTSTDTQYF. The CDR3 DNA reads TGCGCCAGCAGTCAATCGGACAGGCGAACTAGCACAGATACGCAGTATTTT.

This chain connects TRBV5-1 to TRBJ2-1; 8 nucleotides line up with TRBD1. The V and J ends lost 0 bases and 6 bases, in that order; junction bases with no gene match: 11. The CDR3 consists of 17 residues. The germline gives CDR1 SGHRS, CDR2 YFSETQ. The CDR3 DNA reads as TGCGCCAGCAGCTTGGCCGTTGTGAGGACAGGGATCAATGAGCAGTTCTTC. The encoded protein is CASSLAVVRTGINEQFF.

The chain couples TRBV5-4 to TRBJ2-7; a possible D gene is TRBD1 (5 bases). Germline values: CDR1 SGHNT, CDR2 YYREEE (reference sequence). There are 14 residues in the CDR3. Trimming took 4 bases from V and 0 from J, leaving 11 bases between them. The CDR3 DNA follows: TGTGCCAGCAGCATGGACATCCCCTCCTACGAGCAGTACTTC. Its protein product is CASSMDIPSYEQYF.

The chain links TRBV27 to TRBJ1-4; a possible D gene is TRBD1 (5 bases). This CDR3 is built from 15 residues. Germline V gene sequence: CDR1 MNHEY, CDR2 SMNVEV (reference sequence). V was pared by 3 bases and J by 7 bases, with 15 bases between. Written as DNA, the CDR3 is TGTGCCAGCAGTTTCGTGGAGGGCGGGGGTGAAAAACTGTTTTTT. Translating gives CASSFVEGGGEKLFF.

The V gene is TRBV7-9, the J gene TRBJ2-1; D gene uncertain. Germline CDR1 SEHNR, CDR2 FQNEAQ (reference sequence). The CDR3 has 14 amino acids. The ends were cut back, 1 base at V and 9 bases at J, with 13 bases in the middle. This chain's CDR3 is CASSLGSSRVEQFF. The CDR3 bases are TGTGCCAGCAGCTTAGGCAGTAGTCGGGTTGAGCAGTTCTTC.

This clone has a single count. The V gene is TRBV5-1, the J gene TRBJ2-5, with TRBD2 as a possible D gene (7 bases). This CDR3 is built from 15 residues. Trimming took off 4 bases at V and 5 bases at J, with 18 bases between the two ends. CDR1 is SGHRS, CDR2 YFSETQ, per germline. The CDR3 sequence: CASSNDGGAAETQYF. The DNA of the CDR3 is TGCGCCAGCAGCAACGATGGGGGGGCGGCGGAGACCCAGTACTTC.

V is TRBV6-5 and J is TRBJ2-7; D is perhaps TRBD1 (5 bases). Germline V gives CDR1 MNHEY, CDR2 SVGAGI. Trimming left V 0 bases short and J 2 bases short, with 11 bases between. The CDR3 extends over 15 amino acids. The CDR3 DNA reads TGTGCCAGCAGTTACTCGAGCTGGACAACCTACGAGCAGTACTTC. Its protein is CASSYSSWTTYEQYF.

The genes are TRBV10-1 and TRBJ2-3; a possible D gene is TRBD2 (6 bases). The V gene lost 2 bases and the J gene lost 0 bases, with 9 bases spanning the gap. Per germline, CDR1 WNHNN and CDR2 SYGVQD (reference sequence). The CDR3 consists of 15 residues. In DNA, the CDR3 is TGCGCCAGCAGTGAGGGAGGGTACAGCACAGATACGCAGTATTTT. Translated, it gives CASSEGGYSTDTQYF.

The chain combines TRBV7-2 with TRBJ2-7; weak D call: TRBD2 (5 bases). V was trimmed by 1 base and J by 2 bases, leaving 9 bases between them. The CDR3 runs to 14 residues. The V gene's germline CDR1 is SGHTA and CDR2 FQGNSA. CDR3 coding DNA: TGTGCCAGCAGCTTAGACGCGGGCCCCTACGAGCAGTACTTC. Translating gives CASSLDAGPYEQYF.

The V gene is TRBV5-4, the J gene TRBJ2-5; weak D call: TRBD2 (6 bases). The length of the CDR3 is 14 residues. With 1 base removed from V and 3 bases from J, the gap between germline ends came to 10 bases. CDR1 is SGHNT and CDR2 is YYREEE in the germline V gene (reference sequence). The CDR3 sequence: CASSLSWGEETQYF. Here the CDR3 DNA reads TGTGCCAGCAGCTTGAGTTGGGGGGAAGAGACCCAGTACTTC.